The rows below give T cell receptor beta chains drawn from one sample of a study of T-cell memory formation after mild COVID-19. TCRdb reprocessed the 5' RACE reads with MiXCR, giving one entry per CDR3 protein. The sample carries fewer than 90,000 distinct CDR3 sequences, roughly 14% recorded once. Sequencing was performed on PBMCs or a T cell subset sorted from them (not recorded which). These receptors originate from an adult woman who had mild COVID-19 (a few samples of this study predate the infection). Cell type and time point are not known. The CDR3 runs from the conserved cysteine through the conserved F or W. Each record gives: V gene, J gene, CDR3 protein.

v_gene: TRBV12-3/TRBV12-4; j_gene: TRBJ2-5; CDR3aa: CASSLADNPLAGGETQYF
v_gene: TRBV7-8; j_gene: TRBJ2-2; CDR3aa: CASSLVGPAGELFF
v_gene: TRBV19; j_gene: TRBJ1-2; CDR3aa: CASSIASELDGYTF
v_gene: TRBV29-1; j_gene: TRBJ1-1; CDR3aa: CSIQDGGTEAFF
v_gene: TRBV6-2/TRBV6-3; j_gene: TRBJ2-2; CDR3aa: CASNLPPNTGELFF
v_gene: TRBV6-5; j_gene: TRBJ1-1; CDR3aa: CASSYSDGGWTEAFF
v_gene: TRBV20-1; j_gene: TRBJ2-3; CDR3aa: CSARDPRPDTQYF
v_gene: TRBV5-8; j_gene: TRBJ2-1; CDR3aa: CASSLVLGARFHEQFF
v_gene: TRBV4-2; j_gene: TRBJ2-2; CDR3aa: CASSQARVAGAPNTGELFF
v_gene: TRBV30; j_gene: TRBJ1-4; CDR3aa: CAWSVGLKLFF
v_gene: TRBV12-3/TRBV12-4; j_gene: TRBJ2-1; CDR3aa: CASRQEAIYNEQFF